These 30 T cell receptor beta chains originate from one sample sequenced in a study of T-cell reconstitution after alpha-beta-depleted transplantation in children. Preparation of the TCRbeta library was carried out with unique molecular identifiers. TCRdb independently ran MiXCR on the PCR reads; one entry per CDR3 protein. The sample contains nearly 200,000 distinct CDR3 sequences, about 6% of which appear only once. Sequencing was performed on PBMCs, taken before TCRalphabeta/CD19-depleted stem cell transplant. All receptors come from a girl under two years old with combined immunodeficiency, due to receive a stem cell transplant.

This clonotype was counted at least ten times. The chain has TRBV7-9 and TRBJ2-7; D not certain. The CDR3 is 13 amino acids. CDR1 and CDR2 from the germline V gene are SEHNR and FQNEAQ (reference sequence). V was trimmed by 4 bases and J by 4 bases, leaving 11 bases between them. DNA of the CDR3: TGTGCCAGCAGCTACGGAGACACTTACGAGCAGTACTTC. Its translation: CASSYGDTYEQYF. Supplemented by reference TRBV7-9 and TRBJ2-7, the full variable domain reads DTGVSQNPRHKITKRGQNVTFRCDPISEHNRLYWYRQTLGQGPEFLTYFQNEAQLEKSRLLSDRFSAERPKGSFSTLEIQRTEQGDSAMYLCASSYGDTYEQYFGPGTRLTVT.

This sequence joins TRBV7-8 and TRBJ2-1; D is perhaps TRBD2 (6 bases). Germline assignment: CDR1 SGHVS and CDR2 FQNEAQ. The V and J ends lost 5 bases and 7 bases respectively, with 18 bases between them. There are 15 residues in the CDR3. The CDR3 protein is CASSHEGLGLNEQFF. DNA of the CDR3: TGTGCCAGCAGCCACGAGGGACTGGGTCTAAATGAGCAGTTCTTC.

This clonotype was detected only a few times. In DNA, the CDR3 is TGTGCCTGGGCCCCCGTGACAGGGTCCTACGAGCAGTACTTC. It specifies CAWAPVTGSYEQYF. V is TRBV30 and J is TRBJ2-7; 7 nucleotides align to TRBD1. V was pared by 5 bases and J by 1 base, with 8 bases of the junction left unmatched. The CDR3 spans 14 residues. Looked up from germline, CDR1 is GTSNPN and CDR2 is SVGIG (reference sequence).

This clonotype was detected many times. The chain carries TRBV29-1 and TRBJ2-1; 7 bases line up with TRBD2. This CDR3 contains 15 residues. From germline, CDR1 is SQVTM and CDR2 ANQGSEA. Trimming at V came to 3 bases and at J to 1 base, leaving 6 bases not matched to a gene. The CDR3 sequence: CSVESGRASYNEQFF. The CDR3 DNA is TGCAGCGTTGAGAGTGGGAGGGCGTCCTACAATGAGCAGTTCTTC.

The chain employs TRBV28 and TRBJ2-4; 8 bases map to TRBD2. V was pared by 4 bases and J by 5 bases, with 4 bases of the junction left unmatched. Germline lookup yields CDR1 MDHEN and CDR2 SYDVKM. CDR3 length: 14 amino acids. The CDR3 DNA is TGTGCCAGCAGTTGGGCGGGGGGACAAAACATTCAGTACTTC. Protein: CASSWAGGQNIQYF.

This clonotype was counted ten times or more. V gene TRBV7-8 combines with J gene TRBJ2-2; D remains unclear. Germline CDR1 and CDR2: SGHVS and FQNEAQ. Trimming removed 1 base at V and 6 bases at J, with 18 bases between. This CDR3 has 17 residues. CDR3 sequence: CASSLVSSRADPGELFF. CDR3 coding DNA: TGTGCCAGCAGCTTAGTCTCCTCTCGGGCAGATCCCGGGGAGCTGTTTTTT.

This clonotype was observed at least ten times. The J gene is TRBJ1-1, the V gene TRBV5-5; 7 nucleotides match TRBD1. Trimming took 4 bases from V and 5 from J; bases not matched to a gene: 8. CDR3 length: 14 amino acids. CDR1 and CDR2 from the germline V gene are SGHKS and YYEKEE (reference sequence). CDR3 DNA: TGTGCCAGCAGCCCCGAGGGGGCATGGACTGAAGCTTTCTTT. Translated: CASSPEGAWTEAFF.

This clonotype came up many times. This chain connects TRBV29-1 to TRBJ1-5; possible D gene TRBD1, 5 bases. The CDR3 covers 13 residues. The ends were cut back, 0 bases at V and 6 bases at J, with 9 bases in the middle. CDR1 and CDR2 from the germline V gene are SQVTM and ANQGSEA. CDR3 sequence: CSVEEGRGQPQHF. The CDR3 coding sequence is TGCAGCGTTGAAGAGGGAAGGGGTCAGCCCCAGCATTTT.

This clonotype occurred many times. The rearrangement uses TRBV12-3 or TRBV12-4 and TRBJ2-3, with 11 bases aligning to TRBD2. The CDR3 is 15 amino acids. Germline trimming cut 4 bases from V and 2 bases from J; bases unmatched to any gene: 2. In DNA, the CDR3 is TGTGCCAGCAGTTGGGGACTAGCGGCCACAGATACGCAGTATTTT. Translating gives CASSWGLAATDTQYF.

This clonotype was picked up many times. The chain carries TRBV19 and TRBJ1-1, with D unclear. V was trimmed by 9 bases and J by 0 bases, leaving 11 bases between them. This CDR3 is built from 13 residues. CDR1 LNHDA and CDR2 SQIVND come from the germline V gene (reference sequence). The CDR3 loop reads CASRDSMNTEAFF. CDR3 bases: TGTGCCAGCCGAGATTCCATGAACACTGAAGCTTTCTTT.

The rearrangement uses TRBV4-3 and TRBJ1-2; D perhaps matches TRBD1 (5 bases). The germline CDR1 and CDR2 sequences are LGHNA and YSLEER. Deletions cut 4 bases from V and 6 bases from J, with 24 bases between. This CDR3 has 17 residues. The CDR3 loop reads CASSPGVAGSSLDGYTF. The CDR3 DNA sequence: TGCGCCAGCAGCCCGGGGGTTGCCGGCAGCTCCCTTGATGGCTACACCTTC.

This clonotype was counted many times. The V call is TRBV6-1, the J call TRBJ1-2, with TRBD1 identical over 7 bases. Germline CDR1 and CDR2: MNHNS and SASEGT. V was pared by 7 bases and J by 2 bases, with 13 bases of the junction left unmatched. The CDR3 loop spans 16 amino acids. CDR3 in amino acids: CASNTGQSLLNYGYTF. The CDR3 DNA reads TGTGCCAGCAATACGGGACAGAGCCTACTCAACTATGGCTACACCTTC.

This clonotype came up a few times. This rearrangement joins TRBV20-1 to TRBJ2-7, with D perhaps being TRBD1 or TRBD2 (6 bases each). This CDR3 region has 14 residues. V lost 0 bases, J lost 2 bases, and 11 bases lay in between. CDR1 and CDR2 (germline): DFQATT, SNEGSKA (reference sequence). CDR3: CSARDLEGAYEQYF. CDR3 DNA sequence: TGCAGTGCTAGAGACTTGGAGGGGGCCTACGAGCAGTACTTC.

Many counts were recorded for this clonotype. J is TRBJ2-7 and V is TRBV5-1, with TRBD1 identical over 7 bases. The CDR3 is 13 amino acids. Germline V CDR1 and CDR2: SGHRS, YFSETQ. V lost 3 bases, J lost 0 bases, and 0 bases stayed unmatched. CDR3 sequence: CASSWDSSYEQYF. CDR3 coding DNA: TGCGCCAGCAGCTGGGACAGCTCCTACGAGCAGTACTTC.

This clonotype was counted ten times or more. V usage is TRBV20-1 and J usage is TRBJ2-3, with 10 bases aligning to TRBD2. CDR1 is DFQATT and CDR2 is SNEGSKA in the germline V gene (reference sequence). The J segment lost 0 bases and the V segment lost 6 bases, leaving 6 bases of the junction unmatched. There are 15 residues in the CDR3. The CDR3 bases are TGCAGTGCCCGGGGACTAGCGTTTAGCACAGATACGCAGTATTTT. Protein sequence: CSARGLAFSTDTQYF.

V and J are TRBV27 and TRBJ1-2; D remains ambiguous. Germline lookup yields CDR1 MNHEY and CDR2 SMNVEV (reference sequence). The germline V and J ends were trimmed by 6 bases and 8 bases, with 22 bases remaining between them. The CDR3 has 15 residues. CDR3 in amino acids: CASSPRSELLPGYTF. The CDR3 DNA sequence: TGTGCCAGCAGCCCACGGTCGGAGCTTCTGCCCGGCTACACCTTC.

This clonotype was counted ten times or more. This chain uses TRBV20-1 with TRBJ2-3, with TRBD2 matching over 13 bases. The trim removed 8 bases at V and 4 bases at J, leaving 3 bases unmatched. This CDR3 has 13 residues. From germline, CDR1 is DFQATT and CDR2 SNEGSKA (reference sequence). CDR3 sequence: CSPLAGGADTQYF. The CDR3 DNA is TGCAGTCCACTAGCGGGGGGGGCAGATACGCAGTATTTT.

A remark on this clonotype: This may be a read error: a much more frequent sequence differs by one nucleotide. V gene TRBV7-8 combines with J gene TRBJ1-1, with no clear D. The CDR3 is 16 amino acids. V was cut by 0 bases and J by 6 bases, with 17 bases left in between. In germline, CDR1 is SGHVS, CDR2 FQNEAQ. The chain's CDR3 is CASSLATWMSGSEAFF. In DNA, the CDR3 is TGTGCCAGCAGCTTAGCGACTTGGATGAGTGGCTCTGAAGCTTTCTTT.

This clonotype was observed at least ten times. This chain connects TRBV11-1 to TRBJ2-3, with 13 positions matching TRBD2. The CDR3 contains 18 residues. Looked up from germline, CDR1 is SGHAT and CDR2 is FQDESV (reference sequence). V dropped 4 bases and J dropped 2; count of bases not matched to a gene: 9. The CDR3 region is CASSSGTSGAPYTDTQYF. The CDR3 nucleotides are TGTGCCAGCAGCTCCGGGACTAGCGGGGCGCCCTACACAGATACGCAGTATTTT.

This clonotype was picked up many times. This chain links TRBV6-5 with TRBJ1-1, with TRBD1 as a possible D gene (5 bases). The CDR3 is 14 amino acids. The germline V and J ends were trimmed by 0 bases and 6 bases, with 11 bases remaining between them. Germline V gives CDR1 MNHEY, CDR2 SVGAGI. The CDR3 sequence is CASSYSPGYSEAFF. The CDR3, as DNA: TGTGCCAGCAGTTACTCTCCAGGGTACTCTGAAGCTTTCTTT.

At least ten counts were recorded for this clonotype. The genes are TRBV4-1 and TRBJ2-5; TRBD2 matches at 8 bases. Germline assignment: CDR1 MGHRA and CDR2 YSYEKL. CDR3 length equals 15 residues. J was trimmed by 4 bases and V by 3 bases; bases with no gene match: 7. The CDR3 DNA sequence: TGCGCCAGCAGCCAGGTAGCGGGGCCACGAGAGACCCAGTACTTC. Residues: CASSQVAGPRETQYF.

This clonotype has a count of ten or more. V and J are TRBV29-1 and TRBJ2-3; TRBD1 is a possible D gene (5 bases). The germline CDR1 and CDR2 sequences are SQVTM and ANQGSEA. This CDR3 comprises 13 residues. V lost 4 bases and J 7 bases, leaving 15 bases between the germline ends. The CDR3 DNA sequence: TGCAGCGTTGCTCTTAAGACAGTCAATACGCAGTATTTT. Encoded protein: CSVALKTVNTQYF.

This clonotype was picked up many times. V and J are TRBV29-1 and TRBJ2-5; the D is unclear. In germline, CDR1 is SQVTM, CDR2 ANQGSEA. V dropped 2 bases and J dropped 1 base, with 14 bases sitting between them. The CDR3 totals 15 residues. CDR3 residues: CSVEFVQWVQETQYF. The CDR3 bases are TGCAGCGTTGAATTTGTTCAATGGGTCCAAGAGACCCAGTACTTC.

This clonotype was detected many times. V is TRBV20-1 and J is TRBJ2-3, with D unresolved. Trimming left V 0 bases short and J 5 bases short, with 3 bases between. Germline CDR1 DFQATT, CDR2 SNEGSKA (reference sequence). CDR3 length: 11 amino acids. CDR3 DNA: TGCAGTGCTAGAGAGGGAGATACGCAGTATTTT. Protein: CSAREGDTQYF.

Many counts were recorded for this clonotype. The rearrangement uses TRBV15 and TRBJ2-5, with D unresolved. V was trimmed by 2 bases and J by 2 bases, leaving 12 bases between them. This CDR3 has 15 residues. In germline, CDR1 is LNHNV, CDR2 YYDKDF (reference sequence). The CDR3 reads CATSRTNYLQETQYF. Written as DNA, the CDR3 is TGTGCCACCAGCAGAACAAACTACCTACAAGAGACCCAGTACTTC.

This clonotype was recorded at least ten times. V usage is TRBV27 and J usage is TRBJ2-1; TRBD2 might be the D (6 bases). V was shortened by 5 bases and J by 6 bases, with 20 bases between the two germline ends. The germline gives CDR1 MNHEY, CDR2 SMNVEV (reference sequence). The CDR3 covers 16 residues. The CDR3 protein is CASSRPPGLIPNEQFF. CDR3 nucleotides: TGTGCCAGCAGTCGTCCACCGGGACTTATCCCCAATGAGCAGTTCTTC.

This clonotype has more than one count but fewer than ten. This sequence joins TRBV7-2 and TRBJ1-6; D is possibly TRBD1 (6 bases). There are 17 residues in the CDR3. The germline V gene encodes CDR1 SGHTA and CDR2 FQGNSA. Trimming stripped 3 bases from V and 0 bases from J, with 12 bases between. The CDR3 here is CASSFGQTSSYNSPLHF. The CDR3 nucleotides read TGTGCCAGCAGCTTCGGACAGACCTCCTCCTATAATTCACCCCTCCACTTT.

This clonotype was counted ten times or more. The CDR3 region has the DNA TGTGCCATCATATGCGGGAGGGCTGACAATGAGCAGTTCTTC. Translation: CAIICGRADNEQFF. This rearrangement joins TRBV10-3 to TRBJ2-1; TRBD2 agrees at 9 bases. Germline-derived CDR1 and CDR2 are ENHRY and SYGVKD. CDR3 length equals 14 residues. The V gene end was trimmed by 7 bases and the J gene end by 5 bases; junction bases not matched to a gene: 6.

In DNA form, the CDR3 reads TGCAGTGCTAACAGCGGGGGGCCCTCCGAGCAGTACTTC. It translates to CSANSGGPSEQYF. The V gene is TRBV20-1, the J gene TRBJ2-7; TRBD2 agrees at 9 bases. Germline V gives CDR1 DFQATT, CDR2 SNEGSKA (reference sequence). J lost 6 bases, V lost 4 bases, and 7 bases had no gene match. The CDR3 is made up of 13 amino acids.

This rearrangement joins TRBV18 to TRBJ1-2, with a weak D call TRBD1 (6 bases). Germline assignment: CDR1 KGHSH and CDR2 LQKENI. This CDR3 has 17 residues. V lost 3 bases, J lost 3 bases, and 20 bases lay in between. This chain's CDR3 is CASSPTHMGAEDYGYTF. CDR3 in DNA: TGTGCCAGCTCACCGACGCATATGGGGGCGGAGGACTATGGCTACACCTTC.